The rows below give T cell receptor beta chains drawn from one sample of a study of T cell clonotyping in hematopoietic cell transplantation. Measured with immunoSEQ multiplex PCR; TCRdb has only the in-frame clones, and not every one. The repertoire holds 13,000 or so clones, with over 95% as singletons. Material: peripheral blood mononuclear cells, obtained 30 days after allogeneic stem cell transplant. All receptors come from a female patient aged 50-59 years who had an allogeneic stem cell transplant from an unrelated donor, so T cells may come from the graft donor. Some clones in this sample may be carry-over from other donors' samples. CDR3s include the opening cysteine and the closing phenylalanine or tryptophan.

V,CDR3
TRBV28,CASSLSNFQQGYGYTF
TRBV11-2,CASSAAQETQYF
TRBV2,CASRVRTAQPTFNTEAFF
TRBV5-6,CASSFWGENTEAFF
TRBV4-1,CASSPLKRGLNVDEQYF
TRBV30,CAWSEGQGRRSPLHF
TRBV19,CASSMFGNTEAFF
TRBV7-3,CASSFRAGNEQFF
TRBV10-3,CAISEGFSGYTF
TRBV11-2,CASSLGSGYTGELFF
TRBV7-2,CASSDGPEVYGYTF
TRBV11-1,CASSSDRSTGGGYGYTF
TRBV30,CAWSAAGTSGFTDTQYF
TRBV23-1,CASSQSRETNTEAFF
TRBV28,CASSKYLMGHLSNQPQHF
TRBV7-3,CASTQTPGSSYNEQFF
TRBV6-6,CASSPTRRREHEQFF
TRBV7-8,CASSLVRTASSTDTQYF
TRBV30,CAWTSGGVYTQYF
TRBV30,CAWGRTEAFF
TRBV21-1,CASSPGPVLGQEGGYTF
TRBV9,CASSAEPGSYNSPLHF
TRBV5-6,CASSLAISGDRGFETQYF
TRBV7-8,CASSPDRARNTGELFF